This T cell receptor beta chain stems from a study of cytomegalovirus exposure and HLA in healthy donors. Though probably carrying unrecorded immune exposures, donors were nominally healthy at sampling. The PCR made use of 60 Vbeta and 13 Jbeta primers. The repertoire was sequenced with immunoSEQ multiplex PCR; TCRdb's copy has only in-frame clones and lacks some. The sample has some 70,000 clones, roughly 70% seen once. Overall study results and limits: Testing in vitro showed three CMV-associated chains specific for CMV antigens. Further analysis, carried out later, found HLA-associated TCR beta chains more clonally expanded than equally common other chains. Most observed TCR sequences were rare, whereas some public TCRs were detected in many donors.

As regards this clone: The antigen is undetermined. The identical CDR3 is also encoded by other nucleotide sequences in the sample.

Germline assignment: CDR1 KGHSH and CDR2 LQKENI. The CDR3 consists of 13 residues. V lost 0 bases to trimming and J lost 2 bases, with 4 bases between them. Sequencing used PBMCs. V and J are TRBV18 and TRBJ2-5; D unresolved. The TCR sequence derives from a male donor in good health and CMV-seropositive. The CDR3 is CASSPPTQETQYF. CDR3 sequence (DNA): TGTGCCAGCTCACCACCGACACAAGAGACCCAGTACTTC. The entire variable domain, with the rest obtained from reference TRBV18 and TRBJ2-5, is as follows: NAGVMQNPRHLVRRRGQEARLRCSPMKGHSHVYWYRQLPEEGLKFMVYLQKENIIDESGMPKERFSAEFPKEGPSILRIQQVVRGDSAAYFCASSPPTQETQYFGPGTRLLVL.